This is a list of T cell receptor beta chains from one sample in a study of control samples from healthy donors and cancer patients. Clones were read by immunoSEQ multiplex PCR, and TCRdb kept only the in-frame ones, dropping some. Of approximately 170,000 clones listed, about 93% are singletons. The sequencing input was blood. The receptors shown here come from a woman younger than 45 in good health. The CDR3 runs from the conserved cysteine through the conserved F or W. The D gene is left open where the match is weak. Only part of the rows carry a size: once, few, many, or a class if the clone is expanded.

cdr3_aa cdr3_nt d_call j_call v_call clone_size
CASSSTENTEAFF TGTGCCAGCAGCTCGACAGAGAACACTGAAGCTTTCTTT - TRBJ1-1 TRBV12-3/TRBV12-4 -
CASSETGGRVLDTEAFF TGTGCCAGCAGCGAAACAGGGGGAAGAGTTCTGGACACTGAAGCTTTCTTT TRBD1 TRBJ1-1 TRBV7-9 -
CASSFSVRGGRYNSPLHF TGTGCCAGCAGTTTCTCGGTTAGAGGGGGCAGGTATAATTCACCCCTCCACTTT TRBD1 TRBJ1-6 TRBV28 -
CASSLGTQQFF TGTGCCAGCAGTTTAGGGACGCAGCAGTTCTTC - TRBJ2-1 TRBV12-3/TRBV12-4 -
CATSETGAGEKLFF TGTGCCACCAGTGAAACAGGGGCGGGGGAAAAACTGTTTTTT TRBD1 TRBJ1-4 TRBV24-1 -
CASSRGDTYEQYF TGCGCCAGCAGCCGCGGGGATACCTACGAGCAGTACTTC - TRBJ2-7 TRBV5-1 -
CASSLRGQNYNSPLHF TGTGCCAGCAGCTTAAGGGGACAGAATTATAATTCACCCCTCCACTTT TRBD1 TRBJ1-6 TRBV11-2 -
CASSSGPAPETQYF TGCGCCAGCAGCTCCGGACCAGCCCCAGAGACCCAGTACTTC - TRBJ2-5 TRBV5-1 -
CASSFEPGRDNGQFF TGTGCCAGCAGTTTTGAGCCGGGAAGGGACAATGGGCAGTTCTTC - TRBJ2-1 TRBV28 -
CASRSHSYEQYF TGTGCCAGCAGGAGCCATTCCTACGAGCAGTACTTC - TRBJ2-7 TRBV6-7 -
CASSQGVVGNVQPQHF TGTGCCAGCAGCCAAGGGGTAGTGGGGAATGTTCAGCCCCAGCATTTT - TRBJ1-5 TRBV3-1/TRBV3-2 -
CASSKATINPCDRLYQPQHF TGTGCCAGCAGCAAAGCAACTATAAATCCGTGTGACAGGCTCTATCAGCCCCAGCATTTT - TRBJ1-5 TRBV21-1 -
CASSLAPGRVREQYF TGCGCCAGCAGCTTGGCTCCAGGGAGGGTTAGGGAGCAGTACTTC TRBD2 TRBJ2-7 TRBV5-1 -
CASSSAQRGGRITGELFF TGTGCCAGCAGCTCCGCTCAAAGAGGGGGGCGCATCACCGGGGAGCTGTTTTTT - TRBJ2-2 TRBV5-4 once
CASSQDLLSGANVLTF TGCGCCAGCAGCCAAGATCTGCTATCTGGGGCCAACGTCCTGACTTTC - TRBJ2-6 TRBV4-3 -
CASSLRWGQGWADTQYF TGTGCCAGCAGCTTAAGATGGGGACAGGGGTGGGCAGATACGCAGTATTTT TRBD1 TRBJ2-3 TRBV7-8 -
CASSHRRVGRPDGELFF TGTGCCAGCAGCCATCGCCGAGTCGGGAGGCCGGACGGGGAGCTGTTTTTT TRBD2 TRBJ2-2 TRBV3-1/TRBV3-2 -
CASSQETLGGRGRLYGYTF TGTGCCAGCAGCCAGGAAACCCTAGGGGGCAGGGGGCGTCTCTATGGCTACACCTTC TRBD1 TRBJ1-2 TRBV3-1/TRBV3-2 -
CASSRQWDQPQHF TGTGCCAGCAGCAGACAGTGGGATCAGCCCCAGCATTTT - TRBJ1-5 TRBV28 -
CASSGGGTYEQYF TGTGCCAGCTCCGGCGGGGGAACCTACGAGCAGTACTTC TRBD2 TRBJ2-7 TRBV18 -
CASSPGTGGGNTIYF TGTGCCAGCAGCCCCGGGACAGGAGGTGGAAACACCATATATTTT TRBD1 TRBJ1-3 TRBV5-4 -
CASSIMGSAPSMNEQFF TGTGCCAGTAGTATAATGGGGTCAGCCCCTTCAATGAATGAGCAGTTCTTC - TRBJ2-1 TRBV19 -
CASSLFPFVQQGQLYSNQPQHF TGTGCCAGCAGTTTATTTCCTTTCGTTCAACAGGGGCAATTATATAGCAATCAGCCCCAGCATTTT TRBD1 TRBJ1-5 TRBV28 -
CASGNPGTGATGELFF TGCGCCAGCGGGAACCCCGGGACAGGGGCCACCGGGGAGCTGTTTTTT TRBD1 TRBJ2-2 TRBV4-1 -
CASKSGWGLSTQYF TGTGCCAGTAAAAGTGGTTGGGGGTTGAGTACGCAGTATTTT - TRBJ2-3 TRBV19 -
CASSLYRGSTNEKLFF TGCGCCAGCAGCTTGTACAGAGGGTCAACTAATGAAAAACTGTTTTTT - TRBJ1-4 TRBV5-1 once
CASSPGTSSYEQYF TGTGCCAGTAGCCCTGGGACTAGCTCCTACGAGCAGTACTTC TRBD2 TRBJ2-7 TRBV19 -
CSSWGGGTGRNEQFF TGCAGCTCTTGGGGGGGAGGGACAGGGAGAAATGAGCAGTTCTTC TRBD1 TRBJ2-1 TRBV29-1 -
CASSPRQGAHEQYF TGTGCCAGCAGCCCAAGACAGGGGGCCCACGAGCAGTACTTC TRBD1 TRBJ2-7 TRBV7-8 -
CASSSRTSGSYNEQFF TGTGCCAGCAGCTCTCGGACTAGCGGGAGCTACAATGAGCAGTTCTTC TRBD2 TRBJ2-1 TRBV3-1/TRBV3-2 -